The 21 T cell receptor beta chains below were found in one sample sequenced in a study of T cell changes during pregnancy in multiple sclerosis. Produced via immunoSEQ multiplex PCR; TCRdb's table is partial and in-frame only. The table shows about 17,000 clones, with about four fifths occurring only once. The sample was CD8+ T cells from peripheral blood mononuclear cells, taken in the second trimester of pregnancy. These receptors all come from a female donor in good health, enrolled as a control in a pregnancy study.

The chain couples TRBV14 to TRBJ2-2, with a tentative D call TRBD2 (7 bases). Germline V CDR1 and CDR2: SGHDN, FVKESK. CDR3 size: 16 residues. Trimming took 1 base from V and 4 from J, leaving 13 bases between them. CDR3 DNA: TGTGCCAGCAGCCAAGTACAGGGACTATCCACCGGGGAGCTGTTTTTT. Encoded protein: CASSQVQGLSTGELFF.

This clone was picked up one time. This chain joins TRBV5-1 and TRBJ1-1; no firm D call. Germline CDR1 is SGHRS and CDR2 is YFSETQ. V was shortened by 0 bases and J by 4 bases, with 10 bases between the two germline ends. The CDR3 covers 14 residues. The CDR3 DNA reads TGCGCCAGCAGCTTGGTTGGGGAGGGCACTGAAGCTTTCTTT. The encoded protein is CASSLVGEGTEAFF.

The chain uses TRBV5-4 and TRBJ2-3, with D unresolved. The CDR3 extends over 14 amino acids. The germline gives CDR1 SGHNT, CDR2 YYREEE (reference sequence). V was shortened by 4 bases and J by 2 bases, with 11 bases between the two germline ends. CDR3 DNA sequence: TGTGCCAGCAGCCCGGGTCTTCACACAGATACGCAGTATTTT. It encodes CASSPGLHTDTQYF.

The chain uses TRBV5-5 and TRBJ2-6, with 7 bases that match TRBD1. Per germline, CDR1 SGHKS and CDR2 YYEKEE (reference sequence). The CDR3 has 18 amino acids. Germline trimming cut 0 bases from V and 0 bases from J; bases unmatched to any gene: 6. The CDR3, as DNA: TGTGCCAGCAGCTTGGGCCGGGACAGTAGCTCTGGGGCCAACGTCCTGACTTTC. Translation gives CASSLGRDSSSGANVLTF.

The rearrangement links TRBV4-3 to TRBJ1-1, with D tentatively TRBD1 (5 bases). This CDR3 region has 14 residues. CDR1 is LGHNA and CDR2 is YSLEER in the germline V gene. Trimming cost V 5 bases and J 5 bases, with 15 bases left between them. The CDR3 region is CASSLGRGSTEAFF. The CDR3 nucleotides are TGCGCCAGCAGCTTGGGGAGGGGCTCGACTGAAGCTTTCTTT.

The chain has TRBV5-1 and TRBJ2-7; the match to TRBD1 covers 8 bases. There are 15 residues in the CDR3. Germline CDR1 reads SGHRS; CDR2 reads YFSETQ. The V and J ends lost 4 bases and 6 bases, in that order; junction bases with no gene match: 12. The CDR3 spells CASSPPVTGVGEQYF. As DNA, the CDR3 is TGCGCCAGCAGCCCCCCCGTGACAGGGGTAGGCGAGCAGTACTTC.

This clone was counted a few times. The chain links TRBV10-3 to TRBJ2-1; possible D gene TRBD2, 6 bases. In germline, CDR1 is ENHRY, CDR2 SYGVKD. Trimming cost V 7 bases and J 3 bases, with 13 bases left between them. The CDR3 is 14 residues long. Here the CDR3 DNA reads TGTGCCATCAAGAACTCCGGGGGCTACAATGAGCAGTTCTTC. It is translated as CAIKNSGGYNEQFF.

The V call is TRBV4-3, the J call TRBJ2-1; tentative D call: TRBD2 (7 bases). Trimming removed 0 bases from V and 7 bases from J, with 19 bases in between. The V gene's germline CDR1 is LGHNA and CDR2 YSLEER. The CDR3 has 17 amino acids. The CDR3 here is CASSQDYEGGFTNEQFF. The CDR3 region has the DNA TGCGCCAGCAGCCAAGATTATGAGGGGGGGTTTACAAATGAGCAGTTCTTC.

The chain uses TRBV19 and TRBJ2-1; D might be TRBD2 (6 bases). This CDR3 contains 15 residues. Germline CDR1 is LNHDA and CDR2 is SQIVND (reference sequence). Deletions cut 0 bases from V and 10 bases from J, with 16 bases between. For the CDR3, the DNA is TGTGCCAGTAGTATAGATGCAGAGGTGGGGAGGGAGCAGTTCTTC. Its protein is CASSIDAEVGREQFF.

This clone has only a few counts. In DNA, the CDR3 is TGTGCCAGTAGCACGCGAGACGGGGACTACGAGCAGTACTTC. Protein sequence: CASSTRDGDYEQYF. This chain uses TRBV19 with TRBJ2-7, with D maybe TRBD2 (5 bases). The V gene's germline CDR1 is LNHDA and CDR2 SQIVND (reference sequence). CDR3 length: 14 residues. V lost 6 bases and J lost 3, with 15 bases in between.

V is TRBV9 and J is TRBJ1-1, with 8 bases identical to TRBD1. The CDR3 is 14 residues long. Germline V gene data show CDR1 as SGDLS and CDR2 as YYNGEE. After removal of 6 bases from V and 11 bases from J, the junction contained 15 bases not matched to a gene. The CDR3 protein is CASTDRVSTGEAFF. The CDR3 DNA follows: TGTGCCAGCACGGACAGGGTATCGACAGGGGAGGCTTTCTTT.

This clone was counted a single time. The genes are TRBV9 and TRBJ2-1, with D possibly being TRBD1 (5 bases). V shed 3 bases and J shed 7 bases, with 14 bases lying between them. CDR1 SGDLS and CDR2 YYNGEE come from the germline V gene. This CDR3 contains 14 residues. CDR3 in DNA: TGTGCCAGCAGCGGTTGGCAGGGTAAGAATGAGCAGTTCTTC. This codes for CASSGWQGKNEQFF.

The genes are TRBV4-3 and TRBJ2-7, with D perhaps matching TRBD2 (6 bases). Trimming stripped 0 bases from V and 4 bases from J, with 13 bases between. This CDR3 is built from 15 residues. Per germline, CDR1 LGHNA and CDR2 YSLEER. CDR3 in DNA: TGCGCCAGCAGCCAAGAATGGCGGGGTCGGTACGAGCAGTACTTC. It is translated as CASSQEWRGRYEQYF.

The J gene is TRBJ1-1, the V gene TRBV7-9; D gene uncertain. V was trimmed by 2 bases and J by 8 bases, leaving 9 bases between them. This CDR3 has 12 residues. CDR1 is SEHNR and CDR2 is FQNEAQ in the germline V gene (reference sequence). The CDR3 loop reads CASSLITVEAFF. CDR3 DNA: TGTGCCAGCAGCTTAATTACAGTGGAAGCTTTCTTT.

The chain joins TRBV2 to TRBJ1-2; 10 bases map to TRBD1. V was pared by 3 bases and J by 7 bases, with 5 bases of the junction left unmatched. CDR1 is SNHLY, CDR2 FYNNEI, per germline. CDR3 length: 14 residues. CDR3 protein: CASSDRTGGTGYTF. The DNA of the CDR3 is TGTGCCAGCAGTGACCGGACAGGGGGGACTGGCTACACCTTC.

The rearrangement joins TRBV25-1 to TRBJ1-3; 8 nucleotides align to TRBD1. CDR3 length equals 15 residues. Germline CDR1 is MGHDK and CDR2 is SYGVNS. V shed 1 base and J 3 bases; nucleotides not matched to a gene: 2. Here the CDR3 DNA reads TGTGCCAGCAGTGAATCCGGGACAGGTGGAAACACCATATATTTT. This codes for CASSESGTGGNTIYF.

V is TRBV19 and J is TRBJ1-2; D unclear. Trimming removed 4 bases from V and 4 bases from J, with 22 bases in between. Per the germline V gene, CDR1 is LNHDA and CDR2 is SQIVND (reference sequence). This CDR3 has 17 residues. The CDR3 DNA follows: TGTGCCAGTAGTACATATGAAGTGCCCACATTGGCCTATGGCTACACCTTC. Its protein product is CASSTYEVPTLAYGYTF.

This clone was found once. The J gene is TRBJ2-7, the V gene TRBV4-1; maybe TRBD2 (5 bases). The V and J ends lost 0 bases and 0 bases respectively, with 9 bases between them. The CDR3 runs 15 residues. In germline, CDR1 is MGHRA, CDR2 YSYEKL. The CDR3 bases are TGCGCCAGCAGCCAAGAGACGGGATACTCCTACGAGCAGTACTTC. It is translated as CASSQETGYSYEQYF.

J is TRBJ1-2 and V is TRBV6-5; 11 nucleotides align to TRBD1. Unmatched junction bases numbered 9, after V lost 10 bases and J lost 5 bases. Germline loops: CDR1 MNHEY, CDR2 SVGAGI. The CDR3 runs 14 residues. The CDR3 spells CATSLGTGGYGYTF. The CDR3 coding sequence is TGTGCCACCTCACTTGGGACAGGGGGGTATGGCTACACCTTC.

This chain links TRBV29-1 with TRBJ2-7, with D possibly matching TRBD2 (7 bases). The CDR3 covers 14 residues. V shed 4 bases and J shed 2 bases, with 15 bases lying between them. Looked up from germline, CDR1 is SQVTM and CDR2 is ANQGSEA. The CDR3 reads CSVGGGQAPYEQYF. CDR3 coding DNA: TGCAGCGTTGGGGGGGGCCAAGCACCCTACGAGCAGTACTTC.

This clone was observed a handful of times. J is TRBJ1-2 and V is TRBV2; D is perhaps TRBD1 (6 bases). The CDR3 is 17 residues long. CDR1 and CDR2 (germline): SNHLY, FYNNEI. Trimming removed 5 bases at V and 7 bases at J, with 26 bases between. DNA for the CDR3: TGTGCCAGCAGTCCGAGCAACCCGGAGACAGGTCTCCTTGGCTACACCTTC. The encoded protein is CASSPSNPETGLLGYTF. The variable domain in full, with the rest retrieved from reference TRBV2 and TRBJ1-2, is EPEVTQTPSHQVTQMGQEVILRCVPISNHLYFYWYRQILGQKVEFLVSFYNNEISEKSEIFDDQFSVERPDGSNFTLKIRSTKLEDSAMYFCASSPSNPETGLLGYTFGSGTRLTVV.